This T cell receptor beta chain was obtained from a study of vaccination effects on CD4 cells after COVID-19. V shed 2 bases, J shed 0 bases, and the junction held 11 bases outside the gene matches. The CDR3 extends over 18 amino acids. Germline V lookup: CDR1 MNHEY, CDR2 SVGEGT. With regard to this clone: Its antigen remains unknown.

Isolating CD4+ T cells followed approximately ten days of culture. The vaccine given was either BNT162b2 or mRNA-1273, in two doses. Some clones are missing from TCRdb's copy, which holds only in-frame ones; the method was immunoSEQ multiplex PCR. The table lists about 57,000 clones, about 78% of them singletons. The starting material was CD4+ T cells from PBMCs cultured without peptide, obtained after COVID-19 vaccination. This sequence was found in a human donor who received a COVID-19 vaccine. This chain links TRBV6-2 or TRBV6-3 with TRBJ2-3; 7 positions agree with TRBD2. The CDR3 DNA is TGTGCCAGCAGTTACCCCTCAGGAAGCGGGGCTAGCACAGATACGCAGTATTTT. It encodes CASSYPSGSGASTDTQYF.